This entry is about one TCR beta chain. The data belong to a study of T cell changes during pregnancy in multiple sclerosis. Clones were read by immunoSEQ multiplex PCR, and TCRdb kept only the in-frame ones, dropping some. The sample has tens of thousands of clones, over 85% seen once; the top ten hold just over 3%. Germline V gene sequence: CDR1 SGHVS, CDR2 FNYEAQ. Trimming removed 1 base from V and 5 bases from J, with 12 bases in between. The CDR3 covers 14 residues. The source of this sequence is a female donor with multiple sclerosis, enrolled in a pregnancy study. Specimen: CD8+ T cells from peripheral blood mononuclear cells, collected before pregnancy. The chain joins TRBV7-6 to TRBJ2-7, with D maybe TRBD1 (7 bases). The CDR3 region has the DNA TGTGCCAGCAGCTTAGGCCAGGGGGGCAACGAGCAGTACTTC. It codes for CASSLGQGGNEQYF.